This TCR beta chain is from a study of cytomegalovirus exposure and HLA in healthy donors. Looking at the study overall: Caucasian-associated ancestry cluster membership applied to under 85% of 398 genotyped donors. Whole-study results and caveats: Presence/absence analyses treated sequencing depth as roughly uniform across donors. The authors later found most CMV-associated TCR beta chains appeared HLA-restricted. In a later analysis, TCR association rates varied by HLA locus: DRB1 most, HLA-C fewest.

About this clone: Antigen: not known.

The PCR used 60 Vbeta and 13 Jbeta primers. Libraries were prepared by immunoSEQ multiplex PCR; TCRdb keeps only in-frame clonotypes and omits some of them. The table has under 200,000 clones, 70% to 90% seen once. This clonotype was sampled from a man under 40 in good health and CMV-seropositive. The sample consisted of PBMCs.

The CDR3 DNA is TGCGCCAGCAGGAGCGGGAGAGAGGAAGATACGCAGTATTTT. This codes for CASRSGREEDTQYF. The genes are TRBV4-3 and TRBJ2-3; 8 bases map to TRBD2. Germline V gives CDR1 LGHNA, CDR2 YSLEER. The CDR3 runs 14 residues. J lost 5 bases, V lost 6 bases, and 7 bases had no gene match.